This note documents a single T cell receptor (beta chain) sequence. The authors' processing: Amplification of reference gene primers provided the estimated nucleated cell counts. The protocol was immunoSEQ multiplex PCR, while the TCRdb copy is restricted to in-frame clones and leaves out a portion. That table is the source of V, J and clone size, and D and trimming were worked out from the DNA. Of 150,000 to 170,000 clones listed, less than 95% were seen once; the top ten hold around 0.55%. The data originate from a study of blood T cell repertoires in COVID-19. Across the study: The origin of the acute and convalescent COVID-19 samples was the United States, Italy and Spain. In each case, the material was cDNA or gDNA derived from T cells, B-cell-depleted T cells, or PBMCs.

The CDR3 length is 15 residues. Trimming cost V 4 bases and J 7 bases; bases outside gene matches: 7. CDR1 is SGHTA, CDR2 FQGTGA, per germline. Sequencing used peripheral blood. The TCR sequence derives from a man in his fifties with acute or convalescent COVID-19. The chain carries TRBV7-3 and TRBJ1-6, with 7 bases identical to TRBD1. This chain's CDR3 is CASSSTGQRNSPLHF. DNA for the CDR3: TGTGCCAGCAGCTCGACGGGACAGAGAAATTCACCCCTCCACTTT.